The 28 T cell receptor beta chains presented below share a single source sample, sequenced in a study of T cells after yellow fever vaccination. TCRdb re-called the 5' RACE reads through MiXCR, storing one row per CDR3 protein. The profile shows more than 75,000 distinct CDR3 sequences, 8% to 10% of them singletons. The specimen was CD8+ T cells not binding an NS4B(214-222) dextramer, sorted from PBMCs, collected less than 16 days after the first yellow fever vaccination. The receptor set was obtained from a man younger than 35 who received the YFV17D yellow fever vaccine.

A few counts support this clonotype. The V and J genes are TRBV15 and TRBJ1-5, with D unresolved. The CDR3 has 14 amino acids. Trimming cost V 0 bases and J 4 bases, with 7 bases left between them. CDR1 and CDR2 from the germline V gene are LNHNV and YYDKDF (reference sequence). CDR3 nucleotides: TGTGCCACCAGCAGAGATTTAGAAAATCAGCCCCAGCATTTT. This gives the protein CATSRDLENQPQHF.

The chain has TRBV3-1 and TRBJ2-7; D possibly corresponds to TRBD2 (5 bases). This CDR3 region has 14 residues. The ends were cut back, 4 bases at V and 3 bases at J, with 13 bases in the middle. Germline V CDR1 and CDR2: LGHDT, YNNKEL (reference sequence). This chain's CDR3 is CASSPTNSVYEQYV. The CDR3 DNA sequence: TGTGCCAGCAGCCCTACCAATAGCGTCTACGAGCAGTACGTC.

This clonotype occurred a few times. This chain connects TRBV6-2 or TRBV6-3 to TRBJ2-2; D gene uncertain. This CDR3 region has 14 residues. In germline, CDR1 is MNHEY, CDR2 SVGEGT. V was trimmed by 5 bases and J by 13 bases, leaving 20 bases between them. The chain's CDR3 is CASSPIDMRKGLFF. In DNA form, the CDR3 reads TGTGCCAGCAGTCCAATTGACATGCGAAAGGGGCTGTTTTTT.

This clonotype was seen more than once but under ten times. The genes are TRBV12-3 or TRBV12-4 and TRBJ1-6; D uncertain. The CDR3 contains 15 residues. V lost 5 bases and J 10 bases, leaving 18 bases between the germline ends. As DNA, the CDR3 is TGTGCCAGCAGTGACCGGGATCCGATCGTGTCACCCCTCCACTTT. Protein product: CASSDRDPIVSPLHF.

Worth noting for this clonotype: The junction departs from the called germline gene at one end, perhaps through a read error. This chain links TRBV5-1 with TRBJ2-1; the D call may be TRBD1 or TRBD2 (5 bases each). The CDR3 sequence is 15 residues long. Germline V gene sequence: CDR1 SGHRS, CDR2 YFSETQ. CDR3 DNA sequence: TGCGCCAGCAGCCTCAGAGGGGCGGAGTACAATGGGCAGTTCTTC. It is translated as CASSLRGAEYNGQFF.

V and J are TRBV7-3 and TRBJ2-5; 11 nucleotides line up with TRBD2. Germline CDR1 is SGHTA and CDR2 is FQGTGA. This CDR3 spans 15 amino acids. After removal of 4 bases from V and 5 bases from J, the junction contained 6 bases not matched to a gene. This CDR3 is CASSYSGGASETQYF. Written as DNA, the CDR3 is TGTGCCAGCAGCTATAGCGGGGGGGCCTCGGAGACCCAGTACTTC.

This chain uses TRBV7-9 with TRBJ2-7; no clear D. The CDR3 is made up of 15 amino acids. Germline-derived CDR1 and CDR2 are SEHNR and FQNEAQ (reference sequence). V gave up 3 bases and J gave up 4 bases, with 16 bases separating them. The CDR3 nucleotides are TGTGCCAGCAGCTTCAGAATTCAGGTGGTATACGAGCAGTACGTC. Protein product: CASSFRIQVVYEQYV.

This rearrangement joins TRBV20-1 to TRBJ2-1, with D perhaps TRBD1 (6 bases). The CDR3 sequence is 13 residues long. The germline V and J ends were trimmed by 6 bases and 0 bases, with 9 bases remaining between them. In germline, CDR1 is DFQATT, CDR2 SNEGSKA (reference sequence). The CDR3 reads CSARTVSYNEQFF. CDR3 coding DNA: TGCAGTGCCAGGACAGTCTCCTACAATGAGCAGTTCTTC.

CDR3 residues: CASSLAPEPSNYGYTF. CDR3 nucleotide sequence: TGTGCCAGCAGCTTAGCGCCAGAACCTAGCAACTATGGCTACACCTTC. The V and J genes are TRBV7-6 and TRBJ1-2; D remains unclear. The V and J ends lost 0 bases and 2 bases respectively, with 13 bases between them. This CDR3 contains 16 residues. Per the germline V gene, CDR1 is SGHVS and CDR2 is FNYEAQ.

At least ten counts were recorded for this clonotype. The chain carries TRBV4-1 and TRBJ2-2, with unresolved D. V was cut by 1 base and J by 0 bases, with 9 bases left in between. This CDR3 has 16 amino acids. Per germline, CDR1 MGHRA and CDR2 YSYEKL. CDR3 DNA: TGCGCCAGCAGCCAAGTACAGTTCGCGAACACCGGGGAGCTGTTTTTT. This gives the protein CASSQVQFANTGELFF.

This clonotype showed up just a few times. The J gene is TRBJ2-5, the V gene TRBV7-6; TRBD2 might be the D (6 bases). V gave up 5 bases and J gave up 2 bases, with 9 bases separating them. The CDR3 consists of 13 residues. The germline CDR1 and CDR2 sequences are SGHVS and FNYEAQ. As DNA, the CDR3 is TGTGCCAGCAGCACGGGACTGCAAGAGACCCAGTACTTC. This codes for CASSTGLQETQYF. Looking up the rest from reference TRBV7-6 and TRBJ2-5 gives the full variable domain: GAGVSQSPRYKVTKRGQDVALRCDPISGHVSLYWYRQALGQGPEFLTYFNYEAQQDKSGLPNDRFSAERPEGSISTLTIQRTEQRDSAMYRCASSTGLQETQYFGPGTRLLVL.

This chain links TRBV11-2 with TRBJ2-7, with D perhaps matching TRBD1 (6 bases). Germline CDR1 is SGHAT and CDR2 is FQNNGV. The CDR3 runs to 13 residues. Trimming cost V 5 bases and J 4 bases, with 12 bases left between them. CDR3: CASSQDSLYEQYV. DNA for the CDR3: TGTGCCAGCAGCCAGGACAGCCTTTACGAGCAGTACGTC.

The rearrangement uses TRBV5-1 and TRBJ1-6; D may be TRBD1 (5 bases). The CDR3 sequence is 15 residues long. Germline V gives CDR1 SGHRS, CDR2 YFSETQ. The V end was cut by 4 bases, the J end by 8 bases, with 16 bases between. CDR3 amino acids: CASSGPGPDYSPLHF. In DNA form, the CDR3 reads TGCGCCAGCAGCGGGCCGGGACCGGATTATTCACCCCTCCACTTT.

In DNA form, the CDR3 reads TGTGCCGGCACTTTACAGGGGGGCACTGAAGCTTTCTTT. Its protein is CAGTLQGGTEAFF. The chain is built from TRBV27 and TRBJ1-1, with 8 bases matching TRBD1. Germline CDR1 MNHEY, CDR2 SMNVEV (reference sequence). V was pared by 11 bases and J by 4 bases, with 9 bases of the junction left unmatched. This CDR3 has 13 residues.

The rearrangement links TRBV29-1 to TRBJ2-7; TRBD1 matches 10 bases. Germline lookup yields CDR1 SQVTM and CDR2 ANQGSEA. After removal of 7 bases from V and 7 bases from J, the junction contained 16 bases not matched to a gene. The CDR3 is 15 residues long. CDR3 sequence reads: CSALVAGQGFWEQYV. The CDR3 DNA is TGCAGCGCCCTCGTGGCGGGACAGGGGTTTTGGGAGCAGTACGTC.

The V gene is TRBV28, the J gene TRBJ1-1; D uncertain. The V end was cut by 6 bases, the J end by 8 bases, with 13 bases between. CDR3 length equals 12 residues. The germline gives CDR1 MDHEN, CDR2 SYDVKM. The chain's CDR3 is CASRPSELEAFF. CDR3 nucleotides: TGTGCCAGCAGACCTTCTGAGTTGGAAGCTTTCTTT.

The CDR3 nucleotides read TGTGCCAGCAGTTACTCTCCCGTGGGGGAGCTGTTTTTT. It is translated as CASSYSPVGELFF. The chain is built from TRBV6-2 or TRBV6-3 and TRBJ2-2; D gene ambiguous. Germline loops: CDR1 MNHEY, CDR2 SVGEGT. V lost 0 bases and J lost 8, with 7 bases in between. CDR3 size: 13 residues.

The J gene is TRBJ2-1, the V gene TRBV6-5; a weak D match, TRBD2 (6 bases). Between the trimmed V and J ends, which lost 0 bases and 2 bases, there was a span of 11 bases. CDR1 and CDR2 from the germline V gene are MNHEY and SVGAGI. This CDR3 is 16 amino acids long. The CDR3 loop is CASSYSTSEAYNEQFF. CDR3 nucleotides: TGTGCCAGCAGTTACTCGACTAGTGAAGCCTACAATGAGCAGTTCTTC.

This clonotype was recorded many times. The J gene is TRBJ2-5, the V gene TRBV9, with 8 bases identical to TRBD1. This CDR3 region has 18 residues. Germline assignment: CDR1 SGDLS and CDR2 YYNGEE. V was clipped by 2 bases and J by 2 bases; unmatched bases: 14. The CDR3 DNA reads TGTGCCAGCAGCGTCCTGCCCCAGGGGGCCCCACTACAAGAGACCCAGTACTTC. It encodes CASSVLPQGAPLQETQYF.

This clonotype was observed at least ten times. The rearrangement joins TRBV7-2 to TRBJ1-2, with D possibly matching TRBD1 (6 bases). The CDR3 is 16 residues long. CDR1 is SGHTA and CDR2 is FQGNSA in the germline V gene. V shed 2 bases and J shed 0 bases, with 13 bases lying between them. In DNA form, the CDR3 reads TGTGCCAGCAGCTTACCCGCCGACAGGTCTAACTATGGCTACACCTTC. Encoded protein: CASSLPADRSNYGYTF.

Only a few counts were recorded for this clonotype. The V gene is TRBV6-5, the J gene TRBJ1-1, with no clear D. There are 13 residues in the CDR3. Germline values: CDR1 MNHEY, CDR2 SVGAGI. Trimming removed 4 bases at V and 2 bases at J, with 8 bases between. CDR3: CASSSTINTEAFF. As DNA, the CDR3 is TGTGCCAGCAGTTCCACCATCAACACTGAAGCTTTCTTT.

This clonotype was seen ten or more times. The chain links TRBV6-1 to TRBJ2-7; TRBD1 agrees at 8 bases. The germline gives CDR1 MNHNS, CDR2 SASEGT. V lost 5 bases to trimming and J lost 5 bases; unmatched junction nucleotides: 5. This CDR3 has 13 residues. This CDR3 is CASSRQGTDEQYF. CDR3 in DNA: TGTGCCAGCAGTCGACAGGGGACAGACGAGCAGTACTTC.

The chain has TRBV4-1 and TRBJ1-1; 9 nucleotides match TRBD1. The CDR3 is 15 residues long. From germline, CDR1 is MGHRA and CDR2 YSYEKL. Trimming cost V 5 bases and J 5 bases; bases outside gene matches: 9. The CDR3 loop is CASSISQGAWTEAFF. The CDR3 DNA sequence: TGCGCCAGCAGCATCTCACAGGGGGCATGGACTGAAGCTTTCTTT.

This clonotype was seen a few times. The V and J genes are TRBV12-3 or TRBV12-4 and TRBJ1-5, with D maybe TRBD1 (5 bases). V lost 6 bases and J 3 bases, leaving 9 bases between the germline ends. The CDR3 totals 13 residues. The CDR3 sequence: CASSPGANQPQHF. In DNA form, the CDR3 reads TGTGCCAGCAGCCCCGGGGCCAATCAGCCCCAGCATTTT.

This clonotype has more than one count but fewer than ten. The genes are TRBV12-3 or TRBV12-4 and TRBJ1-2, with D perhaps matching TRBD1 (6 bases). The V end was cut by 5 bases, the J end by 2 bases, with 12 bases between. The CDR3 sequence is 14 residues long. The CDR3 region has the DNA TGTGCCAGCAGTCCAGGGGCTGGAAACTATGGCTACACCTTC. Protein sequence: CASSPGAGNYGYTF.

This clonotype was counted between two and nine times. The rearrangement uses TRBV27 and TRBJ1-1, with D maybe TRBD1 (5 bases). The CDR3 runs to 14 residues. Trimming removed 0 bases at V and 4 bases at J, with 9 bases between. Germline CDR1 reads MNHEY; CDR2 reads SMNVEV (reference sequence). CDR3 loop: CASSLSWGSTEAFF. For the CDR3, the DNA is TGTGCCAGCAGTTTATCTTGGGGGTCCACTGAAGCTTTCTTT.

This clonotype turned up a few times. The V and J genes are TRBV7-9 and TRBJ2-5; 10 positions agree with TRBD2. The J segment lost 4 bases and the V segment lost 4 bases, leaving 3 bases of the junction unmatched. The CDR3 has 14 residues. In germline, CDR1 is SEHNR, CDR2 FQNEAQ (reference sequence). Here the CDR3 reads CASSSSGGLETQYF. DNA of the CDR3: TGTGCCAGCAGCTCTAGCGGGGGTTTAGAGACCCAGTACTTC.

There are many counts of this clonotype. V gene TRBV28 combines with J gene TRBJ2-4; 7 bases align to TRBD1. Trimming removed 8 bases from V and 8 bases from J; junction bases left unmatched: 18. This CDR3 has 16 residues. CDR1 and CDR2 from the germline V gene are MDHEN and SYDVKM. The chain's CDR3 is CASGVTGSPPIYIQYF. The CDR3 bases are TGTGCCAGCGGGGTGACAGGGTCCCCCCCTATATACATTCAGTACTTC. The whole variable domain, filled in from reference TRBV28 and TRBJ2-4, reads DVKVTQSSRYLVKRTGEKVFLECVQDMDHENMFWYRQDPGLGLRLIYFSYDVKMKEKGDIPEGYSVSREKKERFSLILESASTNQTSMYLCASGVTGSPPIYIQYFGAGTRLSVL.